Below are 3 T cell receptor beta chains sequenced from a single sample in a study of blood T cells in healthy people across ages. The second PCR ran roughly 7 to 11 cycles with a sample-barcoded 5' primer and J-beta primers. Each CDR3 protein gets one entry after TCRdb re-called the 5' RACE reads with MiXCR. The data show about 680,000 distinct CDR3 sequences, about half seen once. The sample consisted of blood. The receptors come from a woman aged 60-75 years in good health.

This clonotype showed up just once. The genes are TRBV20-1 and TRBJ2-1, with D tentatively TRBD2 (5 bases). Germline-derived CDR1 and CDR2 are DFQATT and SNEGSKA (reference sequence). CDR3 length: 16 residues. With 1 base removed from V and 5 bases from J, the gap between germline ends came to 18 bases. The CDR3 here is CSARGPGLAGNNEQFF. In DNA, the CDR3 is TGCAGTGCTAGAGGCCCAGGTCTAGCCGGGAACAATGAGCAGTTCTTC.

This clonotype has at least ten counts. This chain uses TRBV4-3 with TRBJ2-6; 12 bases map to TRBD2. V was clipped by 0 bases and J by 4 bases; unmatched bases: 16. Germline values: CDR1 LGHNA, CDR2 YSLEER. The CDR3 has 22 residues. This CDR3 reads CASSQDPPRASGREFGANVLTF. The CDR3 region has the DNA TGCGCCAGCAGCCAAGATCCCCCGAGGGCTAGCGGGAGGGAATTCGGGGCCAACGTCCTGACTTTC.

Comment on this clonotype: The junction does not match germline at one end; this may be a read error. V and J are TRBV11-2 and TRBJ2-1; D remains unclear. CDR3 length: 13 residues. Germline lookup yields CDR1 SGHAT and CDR2 FQNNGV. The CDR3 loop is CACSLDTANEQFF. CDR3 DNA sequence: TGTGCCTGCAGCTTAGATACGGCTAATGAGCAGTTCTTC.